The entry below describes one T cell receptor (beta chain). What it binds is not known. The data stem from a study of cytomegalovirus exposure and HLA in healthy donors. The study ran its PCR with 60 Vbeta and 13 Jbeta primers. Measured with immunoSEQ multiplex PCR; TCRdb has only the in-frame clones, and not every one. The sample yields roughly 150,000 clones, approximately 80% seen once. Donors were nominally healthy when sampled, though unrecorded immune exposures were likely. The germline V gene encodes CDR1 SGHRS and CDR2 YFSETQ. V shed 5 bases, J shed 3 bases, and the junction held 6 bases outside the gene matches. CDR3 size: 15 residues. General study findings and limits: The study carried out a later analysis of TCR beta sequences. It associated approximately 15,000 of them with specific HLA alleles at a false discovery rate of 0.05.

The sequencing input was PBMCs. The clonotype was recovered from a man younger than 40 in good health and CMV-seronegative. The rearrangement links TRBV5-1 to TRBJ1-5; TRBD1 matches 9 bases. The CDR3 DNA reads TGCGCCAGCAGTTCGGGGACAGGGACCAATCAGCCCCAGCATTTT. Translated: CASSSGTGTNQPQHF. Together with reference TRBV5-1 and TRBJ1-5, the CDR3 gives the full variable domain: KAGVTQTPRYLIKTRGQQVTLSCSPISGHRSVSWYQQTPGQGLQFLFEYFSETQRNKGNFPGRFSGRQFSNSRSEMNVSTLELGDSALYLCASSSGTGTNQPQHFGDGTRLSIL.